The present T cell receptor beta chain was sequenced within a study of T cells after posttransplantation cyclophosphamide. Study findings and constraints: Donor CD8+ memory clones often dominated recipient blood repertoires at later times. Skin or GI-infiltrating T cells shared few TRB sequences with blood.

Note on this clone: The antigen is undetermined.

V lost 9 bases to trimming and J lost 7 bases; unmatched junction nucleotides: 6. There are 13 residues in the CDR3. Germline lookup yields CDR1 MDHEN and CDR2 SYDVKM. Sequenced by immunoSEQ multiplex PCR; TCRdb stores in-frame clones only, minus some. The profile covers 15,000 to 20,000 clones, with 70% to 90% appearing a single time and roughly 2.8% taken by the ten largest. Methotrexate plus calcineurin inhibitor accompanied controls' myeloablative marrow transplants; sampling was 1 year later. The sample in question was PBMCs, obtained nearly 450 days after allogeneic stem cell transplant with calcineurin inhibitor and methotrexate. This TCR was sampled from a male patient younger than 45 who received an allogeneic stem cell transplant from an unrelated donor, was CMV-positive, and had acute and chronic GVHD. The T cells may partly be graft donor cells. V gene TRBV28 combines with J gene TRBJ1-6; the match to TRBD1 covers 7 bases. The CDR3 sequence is CASRDRDNSPLHF. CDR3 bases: TGTGCCAGTCGCGACAGGGACAATTCACCCCTCCACTTT.